Following are 8 T cell receptor beta chains from one sample sequenced in a study of vaccination and CD4 T cells after COVID-19. Noted time point: late sampling 161 to 241 days after vaccination in three convalescent patients. The treatment was: approximately 9-day PBMC culture with coronavirus spike peptide pools or control peptides (ViraFEST assay). Cultured CD4+ T cell DNA underwent sequencing with the Oncomine TCR Beta short-read assay. A single record per CDR3 protein comes from TCRdb applying MiXCR to the PCR reads. The data contain about 16,000 distinct CDR3 sequences, approximately 50% of them singletons. The antigens these receptors bind are not known. Material: CD4+ T cells from blood, cultured in vitro, obtained about 7 months after SARS-CoV-2 vaccination. The receptors were sampled from a human donor who had recovered from COVID-19.

The V gene is TRBV7-8, the J gene TRBJ2-5; D possibly corresponds to TRBD2 (5 bases). The CDR3 is made up of 14 amino acids. V lost 8 bases and J lost 3, with 16 bases in between. Germline CDR1 reads SGHVS; CDR2 reads FQNEAQ. For the CDR3, the DNA is TGTGCCAGCGGAACCCTTCGGGGAGAAGAGACCCAGTACTTC. Amino acid sequence: CASGTLRGEETQYF.

The chain joins TRBV20-1 to TRBJ2-7, with 15 bases that match TRBD2. The V gene's germline CDR1 is DFQATT and CDR2 SNEGSKA (reference sequence). J lost 3 bases, V lost 1 base, and 10 bases had no gene match. The CDR3 covers 18 residues. CDR3 sequence reads: CSARGAPGLAGGGYEQYF. The CDR3 DNA reads TGCAGTGCTAGAGGGGCCCCGGGACTAGCGGGAGGCGGCTACGAGCAGTACTTC.

A few counts support this clonotype. V and J are TRBV7-2 and TRBJ1-5; 7 bases line up with TRBD1. CDR1 is SGHTA, CDR2 FQGNSA, per germline. The CDR3 totals 14 residues. V trimming: 5 bases; J trimming: 5 bases; junction bases outside the gene matches: 6. The CDR3 loop is CASSAGGEYQPQHF. The CDR3 coding sequence is TGTGCCAGCAGCGCAGGGGGGGAATATCAGCCCCAGCATTTT.

This clonotype showed up just a few times. The chain is built from TRBV7-2 and TRBJ2-1, with D possibly TRBD2 on 5 matching bases. CDR1 SGHTA and CDR2 FQGNSA come from the germline V gene. CDR3 length equals 12 residues. Trimming removed 4 bases at V and 10 bases at J, with 11 bases between. CDR3 DNA sequence: TGTGCCAGCAGCTGGTACACGGGGGAGCAGTTCTTC. This translates into CASSWYTGEQFF. The full variable domain, with the rest looked up from reference TRBV7-2 and TRBJ2-1, is GAGVSQSPSNKVTEKGKDVELRCDPISGHTALYWYRQSLGQGLEFLIYFQGNSAPDKSGLPSDRFSAERTGGSVSTLTIQRTQQEDSAVYLCASSWYTGEQFFGPGTRLTVL.

This clonotype is labeled as medium-sized (0.01 to 0.1%). The chain recombines TRBV19 with TRBJ2-7; a possible D gene is TRBD2 (6 bases). V lost 6 bases, J lost 1 base, and 10 bases lay in between. CDR1 is LNHDA and CDR2 is SQIVND in the germline V gene (reference sequence). The CDR3 runs 13 residues. CDR3 in amino acids: CASSRLVSYEQYF. The CDR3 coding sequence is TGTGCCAGTAGCCGACTAGTTTCCTACGAGCAGTACTTC.

V and J are TRBV11-3 and TRBJ2-1; weak D call: TRBD1 (5 bases). This CDR3 contains 12 residues. V was pared by 5 bases and J by 7 bases, with 9 bases between. The germline V gene encodes CDR1 SGHNT and CDR2 YENEEA. The CDR3 here is CASSGASNEQFF. The CDR3 DNA sequence: TGTGCCAGCAGCGGGGCCAGTAATGAGCAGTTCTTC.

This clonotype turned up a few times. The chain joins TRBV11-3 to TRBJ2-3, with unresolved D. The CDR3 spans 12 residues. Per germline, CDR1 SGHNT and CDR2 YENEEA. V lost 2 bases and J lost 4, with 4 bases in between. The CDR3 nucleotides are TGTGCCAGCAGCTTATTTCCAGATACGCAGTATTTT. Translating gives CASSLFPDTQYF.

This clonotype was counted between two and nine times. This rearrangement joins TRBV7-8 to TRBJ2-7; maybe TRBD2 (6 bases). The CDR3 is 11 residues long. Trimming cost V 5 bases and J 6 bases, with 8 bases left between them. From germline, CDR1 is SGHVS and CDR2 FQNEAQ. The CDR3 DNA is TGTGCCAGCAGCCGGGACTTCGAGCAGTACTTC. Translated: CASSRDFEQYF.